This T cell receptor beta chain was recorded in a study of T cells after yellow fever vaccination. The CDR3 is 14 residues long. V was shortened by 10 bases and J by 6 bases, with 21 bases between the two germline ends. CDR1 is ENHRY, CDR2 SYGVKD, per germline. One entry per CDR3 protein, called by TCRdb with MiXCR from the 5' RACE reads. In the table there are 99,000 or so distinct CDR3 sequences, roughly 5.2% of which are singletons. This TCR was sampled from a man between 18 and 29 years old who received the YFV17D yellow fever vaccine. This chain uses TRBV10-3 with TRBJ1-2; tentative D call: TRBD1 (6 bases). The sequences come from CD8+ T cells sorted from PBMCs, collected 10 days after the yellow fever booster vaccination. The CDR3 region has the DNA TGTGCCACCGCTCCCCCGGGGGGGGGCGATGGCTACACCTTC. It encodes CATAPPGGGDGYTF.